These 25 T cell receptor beta chains came from one sample sequenced in a study of cytomegalovirus exposure and HLA in healthy donors. Sequenced by immunoSEQ multiplex PCR; TCRdb stores in-frame clones only, minus some. The sample comprises roughly 140,000 clones, around 87% of which are singletons, and around 10% rests with the top ten. Input material: PBMCs. The receptors were gathered from a man aged 18 to 30 in good health and CMV-seropositive.

V and J are TRBV18 and TRBJ1-2; D is ambiguous. This CDR3 is built from 12 residues. Germline-derived CDR1 and CDR2 are KGHSH and LQKENI. The ends were cut back, 4 bases at V and 3 bases at J, with 6 bases in the middle. The CDR3 DNA is TGTGCCAGCTCACTGACTGACTATGGCTACACCTTC. This codes for CASSLTDYGYTF.

The chain combines TRBV29-1 with TRBJ1-6, with TRBD1 as a possible D gene (5 bases). Trimming stripped 8 bases from V and 0 bases from J, with 20 bases between. Germline V gene sequence: CDR1 SQVTM, CDR2 ANQGSEA. This CDR3 spans 17 amino acids. The CDR3 sequence: CSPPPGLPSSYNSPLHF. For the CDR3, the DNA is TGCAGCCCGCCCCCGGGACTGCCAAGCTCCTATAATTCACCCCTCCACTTT.

V is TRBV6-4 and J is TRBJ2-2; 9 bases fit TRBD1. The ends lost 4 bases at V and 6 bases at J; junction bases unmatched: 3. The CDR3 extends over 14 amino acids. Per germline, CDR1 MRHNA and CDR2 SNTAGT. CDR3 DNA: TGTGCCAGCAGTGGGGACAGGGATTCCGGGGAGCTGTTTTTT. Its translation: CASSGDRDSGELFF.

The V and J genes are TRBV29-1 and TRBJ1-2; D may be TRBD1 (6 bases). The CDR3 is 13 residues long. Germline CDR1 SQVTM, CDR2 ANQGSEA. V was trimmed by 6 bases and J by 8 bases, leaving 19 bases between them. This chain's CDR3 is CSVGFGQSGGYTF. Written as DNA, the CDR3 is TGCAGCGTCGGCTTCGGACAGTCGGGAGGCTACACCTTC.

V gene TRBV5-4 combines with J gene TRBJ1-4; 12 bases line up with TRBD1. The CDR3 consists of 17 residues. Losses at the gene ends were 8 bases for V and 3 bases for J; bases not matched to a gene: 11. The germline CDR1 and CDR2 sequences are SGHNT and YYREEE (reference sequence). The chain's CDR3 is CARTPGQGALANEKLFF. In DNA, the CDR3 is TGTGCCAGAACCCCGGGACAGGGGGCGTTGGCTAATGAAAAACTGTTTTTT.

The J gene is TRBJ1-3, the V gene TRBV7-6, with TRBD1 matching over 7 bases. Germline-derived CDR1 and CDR2 are SGHVS and FNYEAQ. V lost 5 bases to trimming and J lost 1 base; unmatched junction nucleotides: 20. This CDR3 comprises 20 residues. DNA for the CDR3: TGTGCCAGCAGCCCTTCCACTGACAGACAGGGCTCCAATTCTGGAAACACCATATATTTT. Protein sequence: CASSPSTDRQGSNSGNTIYF.

The chain recombines TRBV5-3 with TRBJ1-5; TRBD1 agrees at 9 bases. TRBV5-3 is placed among ORFs of uncertain function. The V segment lost 4 bases and the J segment 3 bases; nucleotides outside the gene matches: 17. The CDR3 runs 19 residues. CDR3 nucleotide sequence: TGTGCCAGAAGCAGTCCGGGACAGGGACACGGAGGGATCAATCAGCCCCAGCATTTT. It codes for CARSSPGQGHGGINQPQHF.

This clone appeared a single time. J is TRBJ2-6 and V is TRBV5-1; TRBD1 matches at 9 bases. Germline V lookup: CDR1 SGHRS, CDR2 YFSETQ. The CDR3 has 20 amino acids. Losses at the gene ends were 0 bases for V and 1 base for J; bases not matched to a gene: 11. CDR3 protein: CASSLETQGALRSGANVLTF. DNA of the CDR3: TGCGCCAGCAGCTTGGAAACACAGGGGGCCCTCAGATCTGGGGCCAACGTCCTGACTTTC.

The CDR3 region is CASMLGGGQETQYF. DNA of the CDR3: TGTGCCAGCATGCTGGGGGGGGGCCAAGAGACCCAGTACTTC. The V call is TRBV6-1, the J call TRBJ2-5, with 7 nucleotides matching TRBD2. The CDR3 runs to 14 residues. The V and J ends lost 7 bases and 1 base, in that order; junction bases with no gene match: 6. Germline loops: CDR1 MNHNS, CDR2 SASEGT.

The chain recombines TRBV29-1 with TRBJ1-4; D is perhaps TRBD1 (5 bases). The CDR3 has 13 residues. CDR1 SQVTM and CDR2 ANQGSEA come from the germline V gene. V gave up 6 bases and J gave up 8 bases, with 16 bases separating them. The CDR3 sequence is CSVGRDGLEKLFF. The CDR3 DNA reads TGCAGCGTGGGCAGGGATGGGCTGGAAAAACTGTTTTTT.

This clone was observed a few times. The genes are TRBV29-1 and TRBJ1-1; D perhaps matches TRBD1 (5 bases). The CDR3 sequence is 13 residues long. The V and J ends lost 7 bases and 2 bases respectively, with 14 bases between them. The germline CDR1 and CDR2 sequences are SQVTM and ANQGSEA. CDR3 bases: TGCAGCGCCAGGGCCTACAGAAACACTGAAGCTTTCTTT. This codes for CSARAYRNTEAFF.

The V gene is TRBV7-9, the J gene TRBJ2-7, with 7 bases identical to TRBD1. CDR3 length equals 15 residues. The ends lost 2 bases at V and 3 bases at J; junction bases unmatched: 7. In germline, CDR1 is SEHNR, CDR2 FQNEAQ (reference sequence). The CDR3 region is CASSLRTGQYYEQYF. The CDR3 DNA sequence: TGTGCCAGCAGCTTAAGGACAGGCCAGTACTACGAGCAGTACTTC.

The rearrangement joins TRBV2 to TRBJ1-5; no definite D call. The CDR3 has 14 residues. Deletions cut 6 bases from V and 4 bases from J, with 13 bases between. From germline, CDR1 is SNHLY and CDR2 FYNNEI. The CDR3 sequence is CASRIDKINQPQHF. The CDR3 DNA reads TGTGCCAGCAGAATTGACAAGATTAATCAGCCCCAGCATTTT.

CDR3 sequence reads: CASSSAGTGAYEQYF. The CDR3 nucleotides read TGTGCCAGCAGTTCGGCCGGGACGGGGGCCTACGAGCAGTACTTC. The V gene is TRBV6-5, the J gene TRBJ2-7; maybe TRBD2 (6 bases). Germline V gives CDR1 MNHEY, CDR2 SVGAGI. Trimming shortened V by 4 bases and J by 2 bases, and 15 bases separated the two germline ends. This CDR3 spans 15 amino acids.

The chain combines TRBV7-6 with TRBJ1-2; no definite D call. CDR3 size: 15 residues. Germline V gene sequence: CDR1 SGHVS, CDR2 FNYEAQ. With 3 bases removed from V and 3 bases from J, the gap between germline ends came to 14 bases. The CDR3 DNA sequence: TGTGCCAGCAGCTTTAGTGGGCCAACCCACTATGGCTACACCTTC. Amino acid sequence: CASSFSGPTHYGYTF.

CDR3: CASSEQGVNSNQPQHF. CDR3 in DNA: TGTGCCAGCAGTGAACAAGGGGTTAATAGCAATCAGCCCCAGCATTTT. The chain has TRBV6-1 and TRBJ1-5; D is possibly TRBD1 (5 bases). Germline V gene lookup returns CDR1 MNHNS and CDR2 SASEGT. Trimming stripped 2 bases from V and 0 bases from J, with 11 bases between. The CDR3 is 16 amino acids.

The J gene is TRBJ2-1, the V gene TRBV6-5, with 8 bases aligning to TRBD2. CDR3 length: 13 residues. V was clipped by 10 bases and J by 9 bases; unmatched bases: 11. The germline CDR1 and CDR2 sequences are MNHEY and SVGAGI. The CDR3 DNA sequence: TGTGCCACCATAGCGGGGAGCGGGGGTGAGCAGTTCTTC. This codes for CATIAGSGGEQFF.

J is TRBJ1-5 and V is TRBV7-6; D is undetermined. The germline V and J ends were trimmed by 1 base and 4 bases, with 8 bases remaining between them. This CDR3 has 14 amino acids. CDR1 is SGHVS and CDR2 is FNYEAQ in the germline V gene. CDR3 DNA: TGTGCCAGCAGCTTAGAGGAGGCTAATCAGCCCCAGCATTTT. It encodes CASSLEEANQPQHF.

This clone was counted a single time. This sequence joins TRBV6-1 and TRBJ2-3; 8 positions agree with TRBD2. The germline gives CDR1 MNHNS, CDR2 SASEGT. The CDR3 consists of 14 residues. V trimming: 6 bases; J trimming: 7 bases; junction bases outside the gene matches: 9. This CDR3 is CASRGLAGLHTQYF. The CDR3 DNA follows: TGTGCCAGCAGGGGATTAGCGGGACTCCATACGCAGTATTTT.

V is TRBV11-3 and J is TRBJ2-5, with 9 nucleotides matching TRBD2. The CDR3 runs 15 residues. The germline V gene has CDR1 SGHNT and CDR2 YENEEA. V shed 5 bases and J 2 bases; nucleotides not matched to a gene: 6. The CDR3 DNA follows: TGTGCCAGCAGCCCGGGACTAGCCTTACAAGAGACCCAGTACTTC. This codes for CASSPGLALQETQYF.

V and J are TRBV19 and TRBJ1-4; D possibly corresponds to TRBD1 (5 bases). The length of the CDR3 is 13 residues. V lost 7 bases, J lost 5 bases, and 11 bases lay in between. The germline V gene encodes CDR1 LNHDA and CDR2 SQIVND (reference sequence). DNA for the CDR3: TGTGCCAGTAAAGACAGCTTAAATGAAAAACTGTTTTTT. It codes for CASKDSLNEKLFF.

This clone was counted between two and nine times. Other DNA sequences in this specimen translate into the identical CDR3. This CDR3 is CASSRAGGNTGELFF. CDR3 nucleotides: TGTGCCAGTAGTAGAGCGGGGGGGAACACCGGGGAGCTGTTTTTT. The chain is built from TRBV19 and TRBJ2-2; TRBD2 matches 9 bases. Looked up from germline, CDR1 is LNHDA and CDR2 is SQIVND (reference sequence). J was trimmed by 1 base and V by 4 bases; bases with no gene match: 1. This CDR3 spans 15 amino acids.

The rearrangement links TRBV19 to TRBJ2-1; 9 nucleotides match TRBD1. The germline V gene has CDR1 LNHDA and CDR2 SQIVND (reference sequence). The V and J ends lost 6 bases and 8 bases, in that order; junction bases with no gene match: 5. The CDR3 extends over 13 amino acids. CDR3: CASSGDREYEQFF. The CDR3 nucleotides read TGTGCCAGTAGCGGGGACAGGGAGTATGAGCAGTTCTTC.

As regards this clone: Other DNA sequences in the same sample also yield this CDR3. The chain is built from TRBV5-1 and TRBJ1-2; D gene uncertain. The CDR3 runs 14 residues. Germline V gene lookup returns CDR1 SGHRS and CDR2 YFSETQ. The V gene lost 0 bases and the J gene lost 2 bases, with 8 bases spanning the gap. CDR3 sequence reads: CASSLAGSNYGYTF. As DNA, the CDR3 is TGCGCCAGCAGCTTGGCAGGATCCAACTATGGCTACACCTTC.

This chain links TRBV5-4 with TRBJ1-1; TRBD1 matches 7 bases. This CDR3 has 11 residues. Losses at the gene ends were 4 bases for V and 8 bases for J; bases not matched to a gene: 2. Germline V gene sequence: CDR1 SGHNT, CDR2 YYREEE (reference sequence). CDR3 amino acids: CASSRTGEAFF. The CDR3 DNA is TGTGCCAGCAGCCGGACAGGCGAAGCTTTCTTT.